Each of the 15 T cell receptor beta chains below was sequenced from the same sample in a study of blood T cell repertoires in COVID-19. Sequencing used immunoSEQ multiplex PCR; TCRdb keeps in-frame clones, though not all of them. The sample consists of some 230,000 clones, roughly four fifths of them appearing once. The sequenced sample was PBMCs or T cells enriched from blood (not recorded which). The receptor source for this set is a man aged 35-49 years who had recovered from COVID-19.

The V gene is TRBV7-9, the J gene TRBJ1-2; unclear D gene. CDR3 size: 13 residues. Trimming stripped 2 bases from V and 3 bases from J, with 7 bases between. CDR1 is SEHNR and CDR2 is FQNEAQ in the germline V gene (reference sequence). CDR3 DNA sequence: TGTGCCAGCAGCTTACCCTCCTACTATGGCTACACCTTC. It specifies CASSLPSYYGYTF. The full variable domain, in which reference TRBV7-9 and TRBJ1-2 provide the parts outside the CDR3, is DTGVSQNPRHKITKRGQNVTFRCDPISEHNRLYWYRQTLGQGPEFLTYFQNEAQLEKSRLLSDRFSAERPKGSFSTLEIQRTEQGDSAMYLCASSLPSYYGYTFGSGTRLTVV.

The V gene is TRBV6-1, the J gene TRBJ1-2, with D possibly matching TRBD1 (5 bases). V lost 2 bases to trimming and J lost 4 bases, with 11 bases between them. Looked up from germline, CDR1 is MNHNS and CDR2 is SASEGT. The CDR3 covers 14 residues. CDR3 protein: CASSELRGIYGYTF. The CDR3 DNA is TGTGCCAGCAGTGAATTACGGGGGATCTATGGCTACACCTTC.

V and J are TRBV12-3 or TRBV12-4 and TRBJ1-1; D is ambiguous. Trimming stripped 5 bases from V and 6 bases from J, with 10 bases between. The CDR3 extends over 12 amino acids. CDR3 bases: TGTGCCAGCAGTCGGGAGGCCGCTGAAGCTTTCTTT. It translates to CASSREAAEAFF.

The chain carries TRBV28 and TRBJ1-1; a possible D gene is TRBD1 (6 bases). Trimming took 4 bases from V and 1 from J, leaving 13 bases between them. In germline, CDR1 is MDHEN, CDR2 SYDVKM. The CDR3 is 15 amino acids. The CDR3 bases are TGTGCCAGCAGTTCCCTACAGGGAGAGAACACTGAAGCTTTCTTT. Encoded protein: CASSSLQGENTEAFF. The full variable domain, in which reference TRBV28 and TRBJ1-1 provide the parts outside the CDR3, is DVKVTQSSRYLVKRTGEKVFLECVQDMDHENMFWYRQDPGLGLRLIYFSYDVKMKEKGDIPEGYSVSREKKERFSLILESASTNQTSMYLCASSSLQGENTEAFFGQGTRLTVV.

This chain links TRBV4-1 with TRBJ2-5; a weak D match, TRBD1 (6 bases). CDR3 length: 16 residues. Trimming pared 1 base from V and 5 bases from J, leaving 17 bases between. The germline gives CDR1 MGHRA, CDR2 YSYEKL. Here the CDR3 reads CASSQGGWGQRETQYF. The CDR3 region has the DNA TGCGCCAGCAGCCAAGGAGGCTGGGGGCAGAGGGAGACCCAGTACTTC.

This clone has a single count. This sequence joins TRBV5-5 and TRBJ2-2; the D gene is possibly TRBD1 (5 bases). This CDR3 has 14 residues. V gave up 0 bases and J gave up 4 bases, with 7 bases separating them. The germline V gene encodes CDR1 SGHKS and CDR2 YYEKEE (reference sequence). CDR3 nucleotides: TGTGCCAGCAGCTTGGACAGGCCCACCGGGGAGCTGTTTTTT. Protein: CASSLDRPTGELFF.

As DNA, the CDR3 is TGTGCCAGCAGTGAAGGCAGGGGAGGAAACACCATATATTTT. Its protein is CASSEGRGGNTIYF. The gene calls are TRBV2 and TRBJ1-3; perhaps TRBD1 as D (6 bases). CDR3 length equals 14 residues. Trimming took 1 base from V and 4 from J, leaving 8 bases between them. The germline gives CDR1 SNHLY, CDR2 FYNNEI.

The chain's CDR3 is CASRIPFF. The DNA for the CDR3 is TGCGCCAGCCGTATTCCGTTCTTC. The gene calls are TRBV23-1 and TRBJ2-1, with D unresolved. TRBV23-1 is an ORF, and what it does is uncertain. This CDR3 is 8 amino acids long. The V and J ends lost 8 bases and 15 bases respectively, with 8 bases between them.

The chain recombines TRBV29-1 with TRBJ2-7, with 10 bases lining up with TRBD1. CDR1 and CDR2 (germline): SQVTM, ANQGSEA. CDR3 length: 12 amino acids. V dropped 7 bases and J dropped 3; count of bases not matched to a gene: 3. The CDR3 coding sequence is TGCAGCGGTCGGACAGGGGGCTACGAGCAGTACTTC. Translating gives CSGRTGGYEQYF.

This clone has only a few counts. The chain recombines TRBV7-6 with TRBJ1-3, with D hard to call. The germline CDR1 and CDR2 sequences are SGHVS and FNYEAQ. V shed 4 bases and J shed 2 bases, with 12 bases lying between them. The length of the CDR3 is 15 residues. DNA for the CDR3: TGTGCCAGCAGCTCCTGGGGAGGCGCTGGAAACACCATATATTTT. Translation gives CASSSWGGAGNTIYF.

CDR3 sequence (DNA): TGTGCCAGCAGTTTTAGAAGAGGCGGGAATCAGCCCCAGCATTTT. Residues: CASSFRRGGNQPQHF. The V call is TRBV28, the J call TRBJ1-5; no definite D call. Germline lookup yields CDR1 MDHEN and CDR2 SYDVKM. This CDR3 spans 15 amino acids. Trimming stripped 3 bases from V and 4 bases from J, with 13 bases between.

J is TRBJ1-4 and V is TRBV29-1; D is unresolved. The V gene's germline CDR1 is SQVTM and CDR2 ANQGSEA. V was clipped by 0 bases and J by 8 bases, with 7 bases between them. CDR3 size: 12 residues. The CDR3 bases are TGCAGCGTTGAAGATCTAGAGGAAAAACTGTTTTTT. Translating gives CSVEDLEEKLFF.

The CDR3 nucleotides are TGTGCCAGCAGTTTACGGGGGGGCTCACCCCTCCACTTT. It specifies CASSLRGGSPLHF. The chain combines TRBV27 with TRBJ1-6; possible D gene TRBD1, 6 bases. V shed 2 bases and J shed 10 bases, with 9 bases lying between them. The germline V gene encodes CDR1 MNHEY and CDR2 SMNVEV (reference sequence). CDR3 length equals 13 residues.

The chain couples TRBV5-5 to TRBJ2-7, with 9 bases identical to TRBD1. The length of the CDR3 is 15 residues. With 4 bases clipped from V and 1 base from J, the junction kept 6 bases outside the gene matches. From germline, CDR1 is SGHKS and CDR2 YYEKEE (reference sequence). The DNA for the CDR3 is TGTGCCAGCAGCGCCTCCGGGACAGGGTCCTACGAGCAGTACTTC. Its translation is CASSASGTGSYEQYF.

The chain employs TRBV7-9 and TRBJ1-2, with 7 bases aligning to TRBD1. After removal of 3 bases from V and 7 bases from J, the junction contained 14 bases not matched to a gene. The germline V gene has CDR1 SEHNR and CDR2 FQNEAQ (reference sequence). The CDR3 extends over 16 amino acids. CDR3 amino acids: CASSFAIQGYRLGYTF. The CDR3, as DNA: TGTGCCAGCAGCTTTGCGATACAGGGGTACCGCCTTGGCTACACCTTC.